The present T cell receptor (beta chain) was sequenced within a study of blood T cell repertoires in COVID-19. Study-wide context: The samples span acute and convalescent COVID-19 from the United States, Italy and Spain. T cells, B-cell-depleted T cells, or PBMCs supplied cDNA or gDNA.

The germline V and J ends were trimmed by 8 bases and 3 bases, with 13 bases remaining between them. CDR3 length equals 13 residues. Germline CDR1 reads LNHDA; CDR2 reads SQIVND (reference sequence). Original processing methods: The authors estimated nucleated cell counts from reference gene primer amplification. Data came from immunoSEQ multiplex PCR; TCRdb stores just in-frame clones and leaves some out. V, J and clone size are those of that table, while D and trimming were read from the DNA. The table lists roughly 500,000 clones, about 88% of them singletons. Seattle patient enrollment occurred during active infection, with longitudinal follow-up thereafter.

The sequencing sample was made of peripheral blood. This receptor was taken from a man in his late teens or twenties with COVID-19, enrolled during active disease. The chain carries TRBV19 and TRBJ1-1; D gene ambiguous. CDR3 amino acids: CASQAGGYTEAFF. CDR3 sequence (DNA): TGTGCCAGTCAAGCCGGCGGTTACACTGAAGCTTTCTTT.